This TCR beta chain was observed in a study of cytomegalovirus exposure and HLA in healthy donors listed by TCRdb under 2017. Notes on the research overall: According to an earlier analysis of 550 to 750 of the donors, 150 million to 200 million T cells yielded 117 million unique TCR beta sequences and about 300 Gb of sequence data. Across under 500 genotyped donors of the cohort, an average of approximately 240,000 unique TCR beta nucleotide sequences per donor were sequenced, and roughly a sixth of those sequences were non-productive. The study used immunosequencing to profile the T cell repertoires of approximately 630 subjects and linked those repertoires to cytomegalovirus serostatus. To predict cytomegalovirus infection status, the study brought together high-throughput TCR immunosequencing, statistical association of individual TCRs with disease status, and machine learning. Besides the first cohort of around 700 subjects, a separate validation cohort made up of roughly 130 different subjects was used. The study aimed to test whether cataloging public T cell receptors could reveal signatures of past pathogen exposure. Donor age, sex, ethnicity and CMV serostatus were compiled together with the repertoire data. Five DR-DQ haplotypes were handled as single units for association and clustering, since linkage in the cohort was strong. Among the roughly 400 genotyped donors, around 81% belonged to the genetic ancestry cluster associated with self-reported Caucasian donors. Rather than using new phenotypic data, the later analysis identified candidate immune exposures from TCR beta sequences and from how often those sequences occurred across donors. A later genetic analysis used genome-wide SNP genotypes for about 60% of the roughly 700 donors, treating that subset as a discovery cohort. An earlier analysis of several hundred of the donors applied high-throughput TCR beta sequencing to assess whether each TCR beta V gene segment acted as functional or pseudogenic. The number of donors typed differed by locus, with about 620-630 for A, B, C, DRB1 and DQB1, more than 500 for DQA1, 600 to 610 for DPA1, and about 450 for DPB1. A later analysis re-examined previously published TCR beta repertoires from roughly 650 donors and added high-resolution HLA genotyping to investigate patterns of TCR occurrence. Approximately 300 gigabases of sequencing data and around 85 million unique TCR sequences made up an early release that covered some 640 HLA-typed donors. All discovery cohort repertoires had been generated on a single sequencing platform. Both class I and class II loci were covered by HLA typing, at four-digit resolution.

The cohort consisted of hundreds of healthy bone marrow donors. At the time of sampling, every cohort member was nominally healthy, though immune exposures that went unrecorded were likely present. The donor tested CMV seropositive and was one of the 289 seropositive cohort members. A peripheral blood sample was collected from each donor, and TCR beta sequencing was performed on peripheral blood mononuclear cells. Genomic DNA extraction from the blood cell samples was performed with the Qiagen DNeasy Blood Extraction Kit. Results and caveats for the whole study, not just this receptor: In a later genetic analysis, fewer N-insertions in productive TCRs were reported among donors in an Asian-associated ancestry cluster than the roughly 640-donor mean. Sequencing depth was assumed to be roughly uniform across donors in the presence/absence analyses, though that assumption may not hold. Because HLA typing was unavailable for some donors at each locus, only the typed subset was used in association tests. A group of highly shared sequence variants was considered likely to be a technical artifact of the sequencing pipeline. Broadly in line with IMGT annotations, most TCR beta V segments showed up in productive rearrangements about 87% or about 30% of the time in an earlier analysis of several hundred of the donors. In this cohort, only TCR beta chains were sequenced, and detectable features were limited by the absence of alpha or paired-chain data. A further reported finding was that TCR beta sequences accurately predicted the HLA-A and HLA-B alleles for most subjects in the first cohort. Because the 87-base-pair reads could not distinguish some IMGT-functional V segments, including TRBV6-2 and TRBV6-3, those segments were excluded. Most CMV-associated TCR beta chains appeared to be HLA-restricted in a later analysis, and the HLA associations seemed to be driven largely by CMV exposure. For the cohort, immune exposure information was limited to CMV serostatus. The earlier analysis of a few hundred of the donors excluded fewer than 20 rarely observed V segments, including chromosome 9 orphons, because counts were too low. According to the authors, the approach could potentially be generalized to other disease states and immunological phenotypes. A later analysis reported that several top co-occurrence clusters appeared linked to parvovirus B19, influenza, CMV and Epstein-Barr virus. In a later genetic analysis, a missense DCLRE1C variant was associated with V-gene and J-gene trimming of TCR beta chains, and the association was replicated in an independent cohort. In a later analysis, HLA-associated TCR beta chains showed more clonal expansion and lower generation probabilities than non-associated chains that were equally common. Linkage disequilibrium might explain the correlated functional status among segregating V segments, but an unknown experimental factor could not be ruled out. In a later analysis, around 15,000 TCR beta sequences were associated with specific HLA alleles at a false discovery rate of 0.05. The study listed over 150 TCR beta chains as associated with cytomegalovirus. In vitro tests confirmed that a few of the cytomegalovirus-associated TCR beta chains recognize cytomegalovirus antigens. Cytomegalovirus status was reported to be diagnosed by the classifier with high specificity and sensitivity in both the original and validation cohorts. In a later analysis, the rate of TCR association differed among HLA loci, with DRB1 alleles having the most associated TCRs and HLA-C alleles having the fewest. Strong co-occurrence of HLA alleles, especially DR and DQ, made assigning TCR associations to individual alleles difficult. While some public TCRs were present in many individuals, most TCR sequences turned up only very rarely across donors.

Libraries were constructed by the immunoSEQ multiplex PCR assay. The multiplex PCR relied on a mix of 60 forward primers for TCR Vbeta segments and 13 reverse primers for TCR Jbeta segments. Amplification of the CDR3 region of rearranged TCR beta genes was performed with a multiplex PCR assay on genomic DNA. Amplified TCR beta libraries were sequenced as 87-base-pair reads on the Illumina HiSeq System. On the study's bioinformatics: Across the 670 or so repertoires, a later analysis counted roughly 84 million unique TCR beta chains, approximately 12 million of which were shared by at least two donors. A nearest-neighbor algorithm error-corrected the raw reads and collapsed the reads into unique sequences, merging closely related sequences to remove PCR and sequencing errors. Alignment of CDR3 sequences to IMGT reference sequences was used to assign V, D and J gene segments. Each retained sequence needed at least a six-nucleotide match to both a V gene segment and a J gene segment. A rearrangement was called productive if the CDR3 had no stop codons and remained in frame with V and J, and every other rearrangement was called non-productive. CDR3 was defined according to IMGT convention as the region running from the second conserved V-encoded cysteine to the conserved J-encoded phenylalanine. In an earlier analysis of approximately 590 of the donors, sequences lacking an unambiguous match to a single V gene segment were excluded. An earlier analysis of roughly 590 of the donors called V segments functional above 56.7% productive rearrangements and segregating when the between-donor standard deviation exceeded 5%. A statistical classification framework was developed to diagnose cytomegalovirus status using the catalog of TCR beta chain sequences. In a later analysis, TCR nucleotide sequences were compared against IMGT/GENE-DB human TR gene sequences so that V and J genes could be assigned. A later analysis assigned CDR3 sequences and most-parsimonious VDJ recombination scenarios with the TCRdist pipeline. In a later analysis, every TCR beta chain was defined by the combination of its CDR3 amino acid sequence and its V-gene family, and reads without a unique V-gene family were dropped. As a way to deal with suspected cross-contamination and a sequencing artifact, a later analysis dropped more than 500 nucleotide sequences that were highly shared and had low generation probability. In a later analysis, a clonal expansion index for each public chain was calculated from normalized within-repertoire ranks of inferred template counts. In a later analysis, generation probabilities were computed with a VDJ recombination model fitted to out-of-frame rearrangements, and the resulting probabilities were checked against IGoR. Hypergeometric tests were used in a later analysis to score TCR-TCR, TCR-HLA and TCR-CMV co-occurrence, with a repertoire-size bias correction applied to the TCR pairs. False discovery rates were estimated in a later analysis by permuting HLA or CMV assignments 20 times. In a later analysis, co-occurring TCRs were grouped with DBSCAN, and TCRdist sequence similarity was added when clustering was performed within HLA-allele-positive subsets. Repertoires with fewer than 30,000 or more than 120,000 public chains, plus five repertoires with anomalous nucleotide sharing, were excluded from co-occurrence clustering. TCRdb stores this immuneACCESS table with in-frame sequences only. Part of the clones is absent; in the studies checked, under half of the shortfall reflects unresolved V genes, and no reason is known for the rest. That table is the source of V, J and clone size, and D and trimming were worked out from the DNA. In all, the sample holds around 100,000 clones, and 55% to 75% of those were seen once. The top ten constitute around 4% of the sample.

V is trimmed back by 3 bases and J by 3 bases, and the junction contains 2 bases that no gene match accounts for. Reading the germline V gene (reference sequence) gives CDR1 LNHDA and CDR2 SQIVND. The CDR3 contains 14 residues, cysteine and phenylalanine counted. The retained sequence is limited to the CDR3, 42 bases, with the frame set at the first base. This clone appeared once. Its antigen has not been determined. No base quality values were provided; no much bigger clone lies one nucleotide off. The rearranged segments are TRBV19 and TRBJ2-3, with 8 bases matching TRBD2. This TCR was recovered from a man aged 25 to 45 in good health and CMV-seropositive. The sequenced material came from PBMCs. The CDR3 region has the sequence CASSMGLGTDTQYF. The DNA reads TGTGCCAGTAGTATGGGACTAGGGACAGATACGCAGTATTTT.